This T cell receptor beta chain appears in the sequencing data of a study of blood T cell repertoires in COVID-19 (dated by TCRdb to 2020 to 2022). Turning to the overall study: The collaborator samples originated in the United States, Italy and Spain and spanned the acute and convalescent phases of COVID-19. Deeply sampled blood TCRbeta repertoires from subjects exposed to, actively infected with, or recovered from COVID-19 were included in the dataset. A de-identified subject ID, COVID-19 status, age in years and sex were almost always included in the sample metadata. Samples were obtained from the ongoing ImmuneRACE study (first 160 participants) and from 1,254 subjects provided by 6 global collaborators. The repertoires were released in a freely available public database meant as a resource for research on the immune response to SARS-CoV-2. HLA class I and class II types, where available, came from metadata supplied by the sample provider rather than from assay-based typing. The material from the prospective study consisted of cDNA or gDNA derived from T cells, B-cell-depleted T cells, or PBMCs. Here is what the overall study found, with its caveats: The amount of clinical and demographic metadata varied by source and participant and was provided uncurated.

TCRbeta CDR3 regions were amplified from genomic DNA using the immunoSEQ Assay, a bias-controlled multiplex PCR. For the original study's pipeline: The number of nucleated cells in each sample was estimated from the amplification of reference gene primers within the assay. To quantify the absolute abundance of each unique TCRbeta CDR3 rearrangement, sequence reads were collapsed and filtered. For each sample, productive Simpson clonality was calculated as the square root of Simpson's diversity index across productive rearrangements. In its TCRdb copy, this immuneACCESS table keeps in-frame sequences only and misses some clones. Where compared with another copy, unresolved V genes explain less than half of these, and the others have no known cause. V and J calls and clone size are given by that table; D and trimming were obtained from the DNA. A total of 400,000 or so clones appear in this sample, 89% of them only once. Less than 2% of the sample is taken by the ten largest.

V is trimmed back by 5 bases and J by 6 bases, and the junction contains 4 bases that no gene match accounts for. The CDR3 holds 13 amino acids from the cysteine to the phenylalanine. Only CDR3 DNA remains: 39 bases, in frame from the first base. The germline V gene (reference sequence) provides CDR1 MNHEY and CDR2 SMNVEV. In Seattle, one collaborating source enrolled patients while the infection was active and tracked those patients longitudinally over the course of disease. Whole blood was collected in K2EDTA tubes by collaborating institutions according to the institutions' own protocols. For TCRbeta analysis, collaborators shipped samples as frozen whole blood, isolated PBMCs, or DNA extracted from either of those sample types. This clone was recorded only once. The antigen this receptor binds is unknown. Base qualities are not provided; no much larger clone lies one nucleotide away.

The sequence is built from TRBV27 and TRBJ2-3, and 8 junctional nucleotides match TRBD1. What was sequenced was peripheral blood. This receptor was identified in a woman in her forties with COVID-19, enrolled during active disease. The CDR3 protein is CASSPRTGDTQYF. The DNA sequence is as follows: TGTGCCAGCAGTCCCCGGACAGGGGATACGCAGTATTTT.